The 10 T cell receptor beta chains below were found in one sample sequenced in a study of cytomegalovirus exposure and HLA in healthy donors. The PCR was carried out with 60 Vbeta primers and 13 Jbeta primers. Generated by immunoSEQ multiplex PCR, the TCRdb table keeps only in-frame clones and is missing some. Counted here are 75,000 to 95,000 clones, 70% to 80% occurring once; the ten biggest clones make up about 3.1%. Sequences were obtained from PBMCs. The receptors originated from a man aged 50 or older in good health and CMV-seronegative.

The chain couples TRBV19 to TRBJ1-1, with a possible D match to TRBD1 (5 bases). Germline-derived CDR1 and CDR2 are LNHDA and SQIVND (reference sequence). The CDR3 is 13 amino acids. Trimming took off 7 bases at V and 4 bases at J, with 13 bases between the two ends. This CDR3 reads CASTGGFGTEAFF. CDR3 bases: TGTGCCAGTACCGGGGGGTTTGGCACTGAAGCTTTCTTT.

The chain employs TRBV4-3 and TRBJ1-1; 8 nucleotides match TRBD1. V was pared by 1 base and J by 7 bases, with 8 bases of the junction left unmatched. The length of the CDR3 is 15 residues. Germline V gene data show CDR1 as LGHNA and CDR2 as YSLEER. CDR3 sequence reads: CASSQGRSGGVEAFF. CDR3 sequence (DNA): TGCGCCAGCAGCCAAGGGAGGTCAGGGGGCGTTGAAGCTTTCTTT.

This clone was detected a few times. The rearrangement uses TRBV6-1 and TRBJ1-4; D unclear. Germline V gives CDR1 MNHNS, CDR2 SASEGT. The CDR3 is 15 residues long. Between the trimmed V and J ends, which lost 1 base and 5 bases, there was a span of 11 bases. The CDR3 spells CASSEGGLGNEKLFF. DNA of the CDR3: TGTGCCAGCAGTGAAGGAGGGCTGGGAAATGAAAAACTGTTTTTT.

The rearrangement links TRBV6-1 to TRBJ2-1; 11 nucleotides agree with TRBD2. The V gene's germline CDR1 is MNHNS and CDR2 SASEGT. This CDR3 contains 16 residues. Trimming took 3 bases from V and 8 from J; bases not matched to a gene: 9. In nucleotides, the CDR3 is TGTGCCAGCAGTGACACCCTAGCGGGGGGCATTGATGAGCAGTTCTTC. Its translation: CASSDTLAGGIDEQFF.

This clone showed up just a few times. The J gene is TRBJ2-5, the V gene TRBV6-5, with 10 bases matching TRBD1. From germline, CDR1 is MNHEY and CDR2 SVGAGI. There are 15 residues in the CDR3. J gave up 7 bases and V 6 bases, and 11 bases lay outside the gene matches. CDR3 nucleotides: TGTGCCAGCAGAGTCCCGGGACAGGGGCGGGGGACCCAGTACTTC. This sequence encodes CASRVPGQGRGTQYF.

The chain's CDR3 is CASSQDFTSGLRSYEQYF. CDR3 bases: TGCGCCAGCAGCCAAGATTTTACTAGCGGGCTTAGGTCCTACGAGCAGTACTTC. The chain couples TRBV4-3 to TRBJ2-7; 9 positions agree with TRBD2. The CDR3 spans 18 residues. Germline lookup yields CDR1 LGHNA and CDR2 YSLEER. The J segment lost 1 base and the V segment lost 0 bases, leaving 10 bases of the junction unmatched.

The chain combines TRBV5-1 with TRBJ2-7; 11 nucleotides align to TRBD2. CDR1 is SGHRS and CDR2 is YFSETQ in the germline V gene. The V gene end was trimmed by 6 bases and the J gene end by 2 bases; junction bases not matched to a gene: 10. The CDR3 is 16 residues long. As DNA, the CDR3 is TGCGCCAGCACGAGAACGGGACTAGCGGAAACCTACGAGCAGTACTTC. Translated: CASTRTGLAETYEQYF.

This clone was picked up a small number of times. V is TRBV4-3 and J is TRBJ1-3, with 7 bases lining up with TRBD1. The CDR3 runs to 15 residues. Trimming at V came to 4 bases and at J to 1 base, leaving 4 bases not matched to a gene. Germline assignment: CDR1 LGHNA and CDR2 YSLEER. CDR3 in amino acids: CASSLNRGSGNTIYF. CDR3 coding DNA: TGCGCCAGCAGCCTGAACAGGGGATCTGGAAACACCATATATTTT.

The V and J genes are TRBV7-3 and TRBJ1-5; no clear D. Germline V CDR1 and CDR2: SGHTA, FQGTGA. V was trimmed by 1 base and J by 9 bases, leaving 10 bases between them. The CDR3 sequence is 13 residues long. CDR3 amino acids: CASSLNSGGPQHF. CDR3 DNA sequence: TGTGCCAGCAGCTTAAATTCCGGTGGGCCCCAGCATTTT.

The chain employs TRBV28 and TRBJ1-1, with TRBD1 as a possible D gene (6 bases). The CDR3 has 14 amino acids. Germline V lookup: CDR1 MDHEN, CDR2 SYDVKM. Trimming cost V 6 bases and J 2 bases, with 13 bases left between them. The CDR3 DNA is TGTGCCAGCAGCCTCCGACAGGTCAACACTGAAGCTTTCTTT. Translating gives CASSLRQVNTEAFF. Using reference TRBV28 and TRBJ1-1 for the parts outside the CDR3, the full variable domain is DVKVTQSSRYLVKRTGEKVFLECVQDMDHENMFWYRQDPGLGLRLIYFSYDVKMKEKGDIPEGYSVSREKKERFSLILESASTNQTSMYLCASSLRQVNTEAFFGQGTRLTVV.